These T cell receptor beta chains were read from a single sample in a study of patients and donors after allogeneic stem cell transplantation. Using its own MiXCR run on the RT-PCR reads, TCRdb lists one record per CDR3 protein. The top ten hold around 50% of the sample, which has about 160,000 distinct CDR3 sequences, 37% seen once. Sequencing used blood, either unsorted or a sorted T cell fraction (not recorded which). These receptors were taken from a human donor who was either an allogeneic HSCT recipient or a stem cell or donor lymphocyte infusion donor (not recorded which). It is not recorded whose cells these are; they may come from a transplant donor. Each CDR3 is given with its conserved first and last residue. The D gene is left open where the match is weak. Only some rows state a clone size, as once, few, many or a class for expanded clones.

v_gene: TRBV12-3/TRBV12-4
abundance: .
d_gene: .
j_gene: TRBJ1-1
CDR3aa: CASTLGRTMGTEAFF
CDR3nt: TGTGCCAGCACCCTGGGCCGGACTATGGGGACTGAAGCTTTCTTT

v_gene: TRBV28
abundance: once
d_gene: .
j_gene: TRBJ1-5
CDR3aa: CASSPRAAYSNQPQHF
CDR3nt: TGTGCCAGCAGTCCCCGGGCAGCGTATAGCAATCAGCCCCAGCATTTT

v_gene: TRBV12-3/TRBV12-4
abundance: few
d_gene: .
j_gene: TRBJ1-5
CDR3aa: CASSFWQGSNQPQHF
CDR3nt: TGTGCCAGCAGTTTTTGGCAGGGAAGCAATCAGCCCCAGCATTTT

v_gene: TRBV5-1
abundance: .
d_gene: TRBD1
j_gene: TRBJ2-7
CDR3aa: CASSPYGQDTNEQYF
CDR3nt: TGCGCCAGCAGCCCGTACGGACAGGACACAAACGAGCAGTACTTC

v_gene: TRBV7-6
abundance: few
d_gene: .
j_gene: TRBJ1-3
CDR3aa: CASSQGALPEGGNTIYF
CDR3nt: TGTGCCAGCAGCCAAGGAGCCCTACCCGAAGGGGGAAACACCATATATTTT

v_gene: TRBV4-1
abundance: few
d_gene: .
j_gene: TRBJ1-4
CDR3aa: CASSQDWRGDNEKLFF
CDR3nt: TGCGCCAGCAGCCAAGATTGGAGGGGGGATAATGAAAAACTGTTTTTT

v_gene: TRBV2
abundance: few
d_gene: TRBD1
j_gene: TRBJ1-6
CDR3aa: CASSDLTGKASPLHF
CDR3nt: TGTGCCAGCAGTGACCTGACAGGGAAGGCTTCACCCCTCCACTTT

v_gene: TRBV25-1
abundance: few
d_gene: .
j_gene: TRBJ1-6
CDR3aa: CASSEVSIMASPLHF
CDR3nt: TGTGCCAGCAGTGAAGTCTCTATTATGGCCTCACCCCTCCACTTT

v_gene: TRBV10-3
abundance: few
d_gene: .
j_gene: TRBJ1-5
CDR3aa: CATGLYSNQPQHF
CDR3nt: TGTGCCACGGGACTGTATAGCAATCAGCCCCAGCATTTT

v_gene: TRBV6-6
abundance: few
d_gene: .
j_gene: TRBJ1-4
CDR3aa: CASHKGFSEKLFF
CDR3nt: TGTGCCAGCCACAAAGGGTTCAGTGAAAAACTGTTTTTT

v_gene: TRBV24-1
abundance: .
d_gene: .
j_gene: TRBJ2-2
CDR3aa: CATSDPTPGELFF
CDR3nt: TGTGCCACCAGTGATCCGACCCCCGGGGAGCTGTTTTTT

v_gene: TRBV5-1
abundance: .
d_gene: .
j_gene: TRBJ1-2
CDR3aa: CASSLGTRGASYGYTF
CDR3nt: TGCGCCAGCAGCTTGGGGACGAGGGGCGCGTCCTATGGCTACACCTTC

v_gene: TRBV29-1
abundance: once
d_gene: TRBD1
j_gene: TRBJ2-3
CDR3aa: CSVAGQGGTDTQYF
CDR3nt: TGCAGCGTCGCCGGACAGGGCGGCACAGATACGCAGTATTTT

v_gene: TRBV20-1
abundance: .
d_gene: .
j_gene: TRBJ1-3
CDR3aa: CSASTQAGNTIYF
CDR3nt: TGCAGTGCTAGTACGCAAGCTGGAAACACCATATATTTT

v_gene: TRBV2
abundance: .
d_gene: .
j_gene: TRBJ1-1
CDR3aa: CASSTQGLGAEAFF
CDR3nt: TGTGCCAGCAGTACACAGGGACTGGGAGCTGAAGCTTTCTTT

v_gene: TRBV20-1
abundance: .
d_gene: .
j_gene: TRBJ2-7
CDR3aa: CSASVTASYEQYF
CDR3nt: TGCAGTGCTAGTGTCACAGCGAGCTACGAGCAGTACTTC

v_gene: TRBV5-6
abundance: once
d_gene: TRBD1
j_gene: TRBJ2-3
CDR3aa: CASSFPTGGSTDTQYF
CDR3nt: TGTGCCAGCAGCTTCCCGACAGGGGGGAGCACAGATACGCAGTATTTT

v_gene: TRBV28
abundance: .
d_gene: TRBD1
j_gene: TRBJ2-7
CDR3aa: CASRGQGLEDSYEQYF
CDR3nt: TGTGCCAGCAGGGGACAGGGTTTGGAGGACTCCTACGAGCAGTACTTC

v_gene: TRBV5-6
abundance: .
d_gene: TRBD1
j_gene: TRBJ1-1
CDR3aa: CASSWGDSTEAFF
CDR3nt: TGTGCCAGCAGCTGGGGGGACAGCACTGAAGCTTTCTTT

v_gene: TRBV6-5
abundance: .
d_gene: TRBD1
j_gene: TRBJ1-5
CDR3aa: CASKKLTGYDQPQHF
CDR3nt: TGTGCCAGCAAAAAATTGACAGGGTACGATCAGCCCCAGCATTTT

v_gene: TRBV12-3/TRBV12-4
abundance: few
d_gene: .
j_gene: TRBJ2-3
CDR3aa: CASTFSGTQYF
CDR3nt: TGTGCCAGCACCTTCTCTGGTACGCAGTATTTT

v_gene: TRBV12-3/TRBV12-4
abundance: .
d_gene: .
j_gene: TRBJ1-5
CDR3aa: CASSLYIGSNQPQHF
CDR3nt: TGTGCCAGCAGTTTGTACATTGGTAGCAATCAGCCCCAGCATTTT

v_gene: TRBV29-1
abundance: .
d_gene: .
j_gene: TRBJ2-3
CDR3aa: CSVGVSQLTDTQYF
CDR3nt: TGCAGCGTGGGAGTCAGCCAATTGACAGATACGCAGTATTTT

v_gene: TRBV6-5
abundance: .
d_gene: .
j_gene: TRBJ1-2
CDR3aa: CATLTAGYGYTF
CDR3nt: TGTGCCACCCTGACCGCGGGCTATGGCTACACCTTC

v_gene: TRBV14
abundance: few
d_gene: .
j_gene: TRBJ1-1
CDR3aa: CASSLDGRNTEAFF
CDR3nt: TGTGCCAGCAGCCTGGACGGAAGGAACACTGAAGCTTTCTTT

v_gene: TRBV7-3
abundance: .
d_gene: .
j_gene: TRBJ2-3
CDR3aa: CASSTDRSTDTQYF
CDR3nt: TGTGCCAGCAGCACGGACAGAAGCACAGATACGCAGTATTTT

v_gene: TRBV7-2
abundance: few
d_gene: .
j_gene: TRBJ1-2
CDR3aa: CASSLGGAYGYTF
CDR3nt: TGTGCCAGCAGCTTAGGAGGGGCCTATGGCTACACCTTC

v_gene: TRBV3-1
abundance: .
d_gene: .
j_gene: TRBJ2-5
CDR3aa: CASSQTGPKGETQYF
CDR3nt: TGTGCCAGCAGCCAGACGGGGCCAAAGGGGGAGACCCAGTACTTC

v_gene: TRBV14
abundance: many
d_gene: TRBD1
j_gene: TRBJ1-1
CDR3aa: CASSSTGHAEAFF
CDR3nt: TGTGCCAGCAGCTCGACAGGGCACGCTGAAGCTTTCTTT

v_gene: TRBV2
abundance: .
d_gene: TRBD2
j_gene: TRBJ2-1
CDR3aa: CASGTLAGTYNEQFF
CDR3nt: TGTGCCAGCGGGACACTAGCGGGGACCTACAATGAGCAGTTCTTC

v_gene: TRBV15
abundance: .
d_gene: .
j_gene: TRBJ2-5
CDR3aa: CATSRGGREETQYF
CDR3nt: TGTGCCACCAGCAGAGGGGGCAGGGAAGAGACCCAGTACTTC

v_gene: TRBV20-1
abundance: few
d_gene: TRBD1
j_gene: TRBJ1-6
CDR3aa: CSASSWGQGAEYNSPLHF
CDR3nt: TGCAGTGCTAGTTCATGGGGACAGGGGGCAGAGTATAATTCACCCCTCCACTTT

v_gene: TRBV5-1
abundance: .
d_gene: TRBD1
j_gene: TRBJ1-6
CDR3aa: CASTRTGGDSPLHF
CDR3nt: TGCGCCAGCACCAGGACAGGGGGCGATTCACCCCTCCACTTT

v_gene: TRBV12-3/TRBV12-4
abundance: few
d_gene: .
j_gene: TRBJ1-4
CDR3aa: CASSSLARSTNEKLFF
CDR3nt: TGTGCCAGCAGTTCCCTTGCCAGGTCCACTAATGAAAAACTGTTTTTT

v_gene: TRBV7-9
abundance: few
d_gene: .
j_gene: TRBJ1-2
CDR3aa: CASSLAPSSYGYTF
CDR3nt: TGTGCCAGCAGCTTAGCCCCCAGTTCATATGGCTACACCTTC

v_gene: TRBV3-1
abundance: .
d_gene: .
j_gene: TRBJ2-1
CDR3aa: CASSQSGNEQFF
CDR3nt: TGTGCCAGCAGCCAGTCTGGCAATGAGCAGTTCTTC

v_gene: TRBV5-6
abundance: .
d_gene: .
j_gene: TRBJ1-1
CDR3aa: CASSLILQGNEAFF
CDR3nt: TGTGCCAGCAGCTTAATTCTACAGGGAAATGAAGCTTTCTTT

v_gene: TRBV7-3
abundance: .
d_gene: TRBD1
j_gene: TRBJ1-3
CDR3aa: CASSYYRDRGRFRNTIYF
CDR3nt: TGTGCCAGCAGCTATTACCGGGACAGGGGGAGGTTTAGAAACACCATATATTTT

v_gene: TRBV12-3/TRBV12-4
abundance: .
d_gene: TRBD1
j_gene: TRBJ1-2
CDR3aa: CASSGGQDLYGYTF
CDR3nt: TGTGCCAGCAGTGGGGGACAGGACCTTTATGGCTACACCTTC

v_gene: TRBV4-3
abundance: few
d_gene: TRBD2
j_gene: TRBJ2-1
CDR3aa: CASSQEGLAGTDEQFF
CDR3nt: TGCGCCAGCAGCCAAGAGGGGTTAGCGGGGACCGATGAGCAGTTCTTC